This T cell receptor (beta chain) was obtained from a study of blood T cell repertoires in COVID-19. Germline CDR1 ENHRY, CDR2 SYGVKD. Between the trimmed V and J ends, which lost 5 bases and 0 bases, there was a span of 17 bases. This CDR3 comprises 16 residues. Generated by immunoSEQ multiplex PCR, the TCRdb table keeps only in-frame clones and is missing some. This sample has roughly 190,000 clones; roughly four fifths occur once, and the top ten carry around 6.3%. The TCR sequence derives from a middle-aged woman with acute or convalescent COVID-19. The chain couples TRBV10-3 to TRBJ2-7, with TRBD2 as a possible D gene (5 bases). The sample was peripheral blood. The CDR3 loop reads CAISKLGGFSSYEQYF. The CDR3 DNA follows: TGTGCCATCAGTAAATTAGGCGGGTTTAGCTCCTACGAGCAGTACTTC.